The 5 T cell receptor beta chains below all came from one sample that was sequenced in a study of cytomegalovirus exposure and HLA in healthy donors. The PCR contained 60 Vbeta and 13 Jbeta primers. The method was immunoSEQ multiplex PCR; TCRdb's version includes in-frame clones alone and lacks a portion of them. This table has some 150,000 clones, over 60% appearing once. The sequenced sample was PBMCs. The receptors originated from a man aged 35 to 55 in good health and CMV-seropositive.

The chain carries TRBV15 and TRBJ1-5, with D possibly being TRBD1 (5 bases). V dropped 5 bases and J dropped 0 bases, with 20 bases sitting between them. This CDR3 has 18 residues. Germline-derived CDR1 and CDR2 are LNHNV and YYDKDF (reference sequence). CDR3 nucleotide sequence: TGTGCCACCAGCGGGCCGGGACTGTCACCCACTAGCAATCAGCCCCAGCATTTT. It specifies CATSGPGLSPTSNQPQHF.

This clone was counted a single time. The genes are TRBV21-1 and TRBJ2-2; TRBD1, as called in the table, went unchecked against the DNA. TRBV21-1 constitutes a pseudogene. CDR3 size: 15 residues. CDR3 amino acids: CASSTTGGYTGELFF. CDR3 coding DNA: TGTGCCAGCAGCACGACAGGGGGCTACACCGGGGAGCTGTTTTTT.

The V gene is TRBV6-1, the J gene TRBJ2-3; 12 nucleotides agree with TRBD2. After removal of 6 bases from V and 4 bases from J, the junction contained 5 bases not matched to a gene. The CDR3 spans 15 residues. CDR1 MNHNS and CDR2 SASEGT come from the germline V gene. The CDR3 region has the DNA TGTGCCAGCAGCCGACTAGCGGGAGTTTCAGATACGCAGTATTTT. Its protein is CASSRLAGVSDTQYF.

This clone was observed a few times. The chain joins TRBV7-6 to TRBJ1-5, with 8 nucleotides matching TRBD1. This CDR3 region has 18 residues. The V segment lost 1 base and the J segment 0 bases; nucleotides outside the gene matches: 8. Germline V gives CDR1 SGHVS, CDR2 FNYEAQ. DNA for the CDR3: TGTGCCAGCAGCTTAGGCCTCAGGGACAGGAATAGCAATCAGCCCCAGCATTTT. It is translated as CASSLGLRDRNSNQPQHF.

This clone occurred many times. The chain carries TRBV10-2 and TRBJ1-1; D gene unclear. The length of the CDR3 is 11 residues. The germline V gene has CDR1 WSHSY and CDR2 SAAADI. V lost 8 bases, J lost 7 bases, and 11 bases lay in between. CDR3 sequence: CASSYRHEAFF. The DNA for the CDR3 is TGCGCCAGCTCGTACAGACATGAAGCTTTCTTT.